Shown below are 20 T cell receptor beta chains from a single sample sequenced in a study of blood T cells in healthy people across ages. Then a second PCR, running roughly 7 to 11 cycles, was carried out with a sample-barcoded 5' primer and a J-beta primer mix. Each CDR3 protein gets one entry after TCRdb re-called the 5' RACE reads with MiXCR. Of hundreds of thousands of distinct CDR3 sequences detected, roughly 44% appear once; the ten largest clones hold under 25%. The sequenced sample consisted of blood. Receptors were obtained from a woman aged 60-75 years in good health.

Notes on this clonotype: A read error may be the cause here, since a much bigger clone is one base away. This chain joins TRBV7-3 and TRBJ2-3; the D is unclear. CDR1 is SGHTA, CDR2 FQGTGA, per germline. This CDR3 is 14 amino acids long. CDR3 nucleotide sequence: TGTGCCAGCAGCTTAAAATTGGGCGAAGATACGCGGTATTTT. Amino acid sequence: CASSLKLGEDTRYF.

A note on this clonotype: An end of the junction does not agree with germline; a read error may underlie this. The chain combines TRBV4-2 with TRBJ1-1; TRBD1 matches at 10 bases. This CDR3 is 19 amino acids long. Germline loops: CDR1 LGHNA, CDR2 YNFKEQ. The CDR3 DNA follows: TGTGCCAGCAGCCTGGTCCCAGGTTCCCGGGGACAGGGGAACACTGGAGCTTTCTTT. Its protein is CASSLVPGSRGQGNTGAFF.

A remark on this clonotype: One end of the junction does not line up with germline, which may come from a read error. The rearrangement uses TRBV7-8 and TRBJ2-1; tentative D call: TRBD1 (5 bases). CDR1 is SGHVS, CDR2 FQNEAQ, per germline. The CDR3 spans 19 residues. DNA of the CDR3: TGTGCCTGCAGCAAGACAGCGTCGTTCTTGCCTATAAAAAACAATGAGCAGTTCTTC. Protein: CACSKTASFLPIKNNEQFF.

This clonotype was seen at least ten times. This chain links TRBV4-3 with TRBJ1-2, with D hard to call. The germline gives CDR1 LGHNA, CDR2 YSLEER. The V and J ends lost 1 base and 2 bases respectively, with 8 bases between them. The CDR3 is made up of 14 amino acids. CDR3: CASSQGRQNYGYTF. The CDR3 DNA reads TGCGCCAGCAGCCAAGGAAGGCAGAACTATGGCTACACCTTC.

J is TRBJ2-7 and V is TRBV18, with 8 bases lining up with TRBD2. The CDR3 spans 15 residues. Losses at the gene ends were 1 base for V and 4 bases for J; bases not matched to a gene: 6. From germline, CDR1 is KGHSH and CDR2 LQKENI. CDR3 residues: CASSPLSGSMYEQYF. CDR3 coding DNA: TGTGCCAGCTCACCACTAAGCGGGAGTATGTACGAGCAGTACTTC.

The chain has TRBV20-1 and TRBJ2-7; D gene uncertain. CDR1 and CDR2 from the germline V gene are DFQATT and SNEGSKA (reference sequence). The CDR3 totals 12 residues. V lost 1 base to trimming and J lost 5 bases, with 9 bases between them. The CDR3 bases are TGCAGTGCTAGAGGAGCTTCCGACGAGCAGTACTTC. Protein product: CSARGASDEQYF.

The rearrangement uses TRBV21-1 and TRBJ2-1. TRBV21-1 is classified as a pseudogene. The length of the CDR3 is 17 residues. As DNA, the CDR3 is TGTGCCAGCAGCCAAGGACTGGATAACCCAAAAAACAATGAGCAGTTCTTC. Translated: CASSQGLDNPKNNEQFF.

This clonotype showed up just a few times. This chain links TRBV11-2 with TRBJ1-2; D gene uncertain. Deletions cut 5 bases from V and 1 base from J, with 11 bases between. In germline, CDR1 is SGHAT, CDR2 FQNNGV. This CDR3 region has 14 residues. CDR3 amino acids: CASSAGSNNYGYTF. The CDR3 DNA sequence: TGTGCCAGCAGCGCGGGCTCGAATAACTATGGCTACACCTTC.

This clonotype was counted only a few times. The chain employs TRBV28 and TRBJ1-2; no clear D. The CDR3 has 12 residues. Germline lookup yields CDR1 MDHEN and CDR2 SYDVKM. Trimming pared 6 bases from V and 0 bases from J, leaving 5 bases between. CDR3 DNA: TGTGCCAGCAGGCAAGCTAACTATGGCTACACCTTC. It specifies CASRQANYGYTF.

This clonotype was found a few times. The chain is built from TRBV20-1 and TRBJ2-3; unclear D gene. The V end lost 2 bases, the J end lost 1 base, and 7 bases lay between the germline ends. This CDR3 spans 13 amino acids. Germline V gene lookup returns CDR1 DFQATT and CDR2 SNEGSKA (reference sequence). CDR3 in DNA: TGCAGTGCTAGACTAGACGGCACAGATACGCAGTATTTT. Its protein product is CSARLDGTDTQYF.

The chain joins TRBV20-1 to TRBJ2-2; D remains unclear. The germline gives CDR1 DFQATT, CDR2 SNEGSKA (reference sequence). Trimming pared 6 bases from V and 0 bases from J, leaving 14 bases between. This CDR3 spans 15 amino acids. CDR3 nucleotide sequence: TGCAGTGCCACAAATGGGATAGCGAACACCGGGGAGCTGTTTTTT. This codes for CSATNGIANTGELFF.

This clonotype turned up a few times. The V gene is TRBV7-2, the J gene TRBJ2-7, with 10 nucleotides matching TRBD1. After removal of 5 bases from V and 0 bases from J, the junction contained 16 bases not matched to a gene. The CDR3 consists of 19 residues. Germline assignment: CDR1 SGHTA and CDR2 FQGNSA. The CDR3 protein is CASSPPPGQGSFFSYEQYF. The CDR3 DNA reads TGTGCCAGCAGCCCCCCCCCGGGACAGGGGTCTTTTTTCTCCTACGAGCAGTACTTC.

Regarding this clonotype: Possible read error: a much larger clone is one base away. The V and J genes are TRBV29-1 and TRBJ2-3; 14 bases map to TRBD2. Germline CDR1 reads SQVTM; CDR2 reads ANQGSEA. The CDR3 spans 18 residues. The ends lost 5 bases at V and 0 bases at J; junction bases unmatched: 10. This CDR3 is CSVQPGTSGGLSTDTQYF. CDR3 nucleotides: TGCAGCGTTCAACCCGGGACTAGCGGGGGATTAAGCACAGATACGCAGTATTTT.

The chain couples TRBV6-1 to TRBJ1-6; unclear D gene. The CDR3 loop spans 14 amino acids. Between the trimmed V and J ends, which lost 3 bases and 7 bases, there was a span of 10 bases. Looked up from germline, CDR1 is MNHNS and CDR2 is SASEGT. The CDR3 here is CASSDVFMNSPLHF. As DNA, the CDR3 is TGTGCCAGCAGTGATGTCTTCATGAATTCACCCCTCCACTTT.

The V gene is TRBV29-1, the J gene TRBJ2-6, with 7 bases fitting TRBD1. Germline CDR1 and CDR2: SQVTM and ANQGSEA. J gave up 0 bases and V 6 bases, and 11 bases lay outside the gene matches. This CDR3 region has 17 residues. The CDR3 region is CSVQPGTEVSGANVLTF. CDR3 sequence (DNA): TGCAGCGTCCAACCCGGGACAGAAGTCTCTGGGGCCAACGTCCTGACTTTC.

The V gene is TRBV20-1, the J gene TRBJ1-4; 9 positions agree with TRBD1. Germline V lookup: CDR1 DFQATT, CDR2 SNEGSKA (reference sequence). The CDR3 extends over 15 amino acids. The J segment lost 3 bases and the V segment lost 6 bases, leaving 8 bases of the junction unmatched. The CDR3 is CSAVDRGAANEKLFF. In DNA, the CDR3 is TGCAGTGCCGTGGACAGGGGAGCCGCTAATGAAAAACTGTTTTTT.

The rearrangement uses TRBV20-1 and TRBJ2-5; D ambiguous. The CDR3 covers 13 residues. Germline CDR1 is DFQATT and CDR2 is SNEGSKA (reference sequence). V was shortened by 3 bases and J by 1 base, with 9 bases between the two germline ends. The CDR3 DNA reads as TGCAGTGCTAGTCAGATGCCCCAAGAGACCCAGTACTTC. Its translation is CSASQMPQETQYF.

The genes are TRBV30 and TRBJ1-2; 7 bases line up with TRBD1. The trim removed 1 base at V and 8 bases at J, leaving 7 bases unmatched. CDR3 length: 13 residues. CDR1 GTSNPN and CDR2 SVGIG come from the germline V gene (reference sequence). The CDR3 sequence: CAWSGQGALGYTF. The CDR3 DNA reads TGTGCCTGGAGTGGACAGGGAGCGTTAGGCTACACCTTC.

The V gene is TRBV28, the J gene TRBJ1-1; unclear D gene. From germline, CDR1 is MDHEN and CDR2 SYDVKM. V dropped 7 bases and J dropped 4 bases, with 4 bases sitting between them. The CDR3 is 10 residues long. The CDR3: CASTSTEAFF. For the CDR3, the DNA is TGTGCCAGCACCTCCACTGAAGCTTTCTTT.

This rearrangement joins TRBV20-1 to TRBJ1-2; TRBD1 aligns across 8 bases. J gave up 4 bases and V 3 bases, and 13 bases lay outside the gene matches. Germline V CDR1 and CDR2: DFQATT, SNEGSKA (reference sequence). There are 16 residues in the CDR3. The CDR3 sequence: CSASPPDRALSYGYTF. DNA of the CDR3: TGCAGTGCTAGCCCCCCGGACAGGGCCCTCTCCTATGGCTACACCTTC.